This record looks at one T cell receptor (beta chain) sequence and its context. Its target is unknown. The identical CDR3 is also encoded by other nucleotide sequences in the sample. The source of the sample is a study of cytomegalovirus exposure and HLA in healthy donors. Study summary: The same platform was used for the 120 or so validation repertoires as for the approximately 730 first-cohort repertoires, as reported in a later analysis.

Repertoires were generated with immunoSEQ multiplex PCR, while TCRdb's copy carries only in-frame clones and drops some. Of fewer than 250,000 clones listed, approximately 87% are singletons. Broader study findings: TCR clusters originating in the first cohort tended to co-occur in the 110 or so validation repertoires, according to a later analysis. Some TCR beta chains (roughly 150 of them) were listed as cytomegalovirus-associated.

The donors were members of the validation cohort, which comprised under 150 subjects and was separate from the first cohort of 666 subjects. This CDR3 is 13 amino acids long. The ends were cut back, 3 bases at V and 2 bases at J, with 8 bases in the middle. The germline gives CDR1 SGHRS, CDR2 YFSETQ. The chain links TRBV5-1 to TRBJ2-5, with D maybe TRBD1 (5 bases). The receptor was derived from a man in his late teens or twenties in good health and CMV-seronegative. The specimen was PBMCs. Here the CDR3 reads CASSSTGQETQYF. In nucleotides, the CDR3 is TGCGCCAGCAGCTCTACAGGTCAAGAGACCCAGTACTTC.